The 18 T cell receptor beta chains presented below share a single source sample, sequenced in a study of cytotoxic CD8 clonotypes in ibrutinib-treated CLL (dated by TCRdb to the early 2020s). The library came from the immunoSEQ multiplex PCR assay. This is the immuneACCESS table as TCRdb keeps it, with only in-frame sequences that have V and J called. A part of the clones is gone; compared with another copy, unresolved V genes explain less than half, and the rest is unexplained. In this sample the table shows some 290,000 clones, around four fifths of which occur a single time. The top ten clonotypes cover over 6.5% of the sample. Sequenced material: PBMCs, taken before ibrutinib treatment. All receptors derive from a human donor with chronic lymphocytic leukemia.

The DNA for the CDR3 is TGTGCCAGCAGCCAAGCGGACATCTCCTACGAGCAGTACTTC. It encodes CASSQADISYEQYF. The chain carries TRBV14 and TRBJ2-7; tentatively, D is TRBD1 (5 bases). The germline V gene encodes CDR1 SGHDN and CDR2 FVKESK. V was shortened by 1 base and J by 0 bases, with 7 bases between the two germline ends. The length of the CDR3 is 14 residues.

CDR3 amino acids: CASSPQETGQHYGYTF. The DNA for the CDR3 is TGTGCCAGCAGCCCACAGGAGACAGGGCAACACTATGGCTACACCTTC. V gene TRBV4-2 combines with J gene TRBJ1-2, with TRBD1 matching 7 bases. This CDR3 has 16 amino acids. After removal of 4 bases from V and 3 bases from J, the junction contained 11 bases not matched to a gene. The germline V gene encodes CDR1 LGHNA and CDR2 YNFKEQ.

CDR3 protein: CASSIVGTGVNGYTF. CDR3 sequence (DNA): TGTGCCAGTAGTATAGTCGGGACAGGGGTGAATGGCTACACCTTC. The chain couples TRBV19 to TRBJ1-2; 10 bases agree with TRBD1. The CDR3 spans 15 residues. V lost 1 base to trimming and J lost 6 bases; unmatched junction nucleotides: 5. CDR1 and CDR2 from the germline V gene are LNHDA and SQIVND (reference sequence).

In DNA, the CDR3 is TGTGCCAGCAGCCAAGCAATAGGGACTAGGTTCTACGAGCAGTACTTC. Translating gives CASSQAIGTRFYEQYF. V is TRBV14 and J is TRBJ2-7; 8 nucleotides match TRBD2. The CDR3 covers 16 residues. V dropped 1 base and J dropped 3; count of bases not matched to a gene: 8. Germline CDR1 is SGHDN and CDR2 is FVKESK.

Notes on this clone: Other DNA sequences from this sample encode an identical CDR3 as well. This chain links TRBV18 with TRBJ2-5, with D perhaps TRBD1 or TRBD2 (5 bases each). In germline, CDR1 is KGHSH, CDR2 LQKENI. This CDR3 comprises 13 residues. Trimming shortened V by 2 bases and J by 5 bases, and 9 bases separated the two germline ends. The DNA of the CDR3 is TGTGCCAGCTCACCAGGGGGTCAGGAGACCCAGTACTTC. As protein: CASSPGGQETQYF.

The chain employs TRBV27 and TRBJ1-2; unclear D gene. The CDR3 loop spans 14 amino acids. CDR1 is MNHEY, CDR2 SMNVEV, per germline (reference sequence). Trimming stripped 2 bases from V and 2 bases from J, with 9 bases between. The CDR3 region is CASSLNGANYGYTF. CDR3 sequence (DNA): TGTGCCAGCAGTTTAAATGGCGCAAACTATGGCTACACCTTC.

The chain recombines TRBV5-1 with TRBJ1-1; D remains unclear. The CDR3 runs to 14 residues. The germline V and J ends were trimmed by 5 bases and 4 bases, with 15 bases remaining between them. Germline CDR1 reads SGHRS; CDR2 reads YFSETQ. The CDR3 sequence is CASREQPSGTEAFF. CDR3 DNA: TGCGCCAGCAGGGAACAGCCGTCGGGCACTGAAGCTTTCTTT.

The CDR3 region is CAWSDGDSYNEQFF. Here the CDR3 DNA reads TGTGCCTGGAGTGACGGCGATTCCTACAATGAGCAGTTCTTC. The V call is TRBV30, the J call TRBJ2-1; no definite D call. Germline loops: CDR1 GTSNPN, CDR2 SVGIG (reference sequence). CDR3 length: 14 amino acids. Trimming left V 1 base short and J 1 base short, with 8 bases between.

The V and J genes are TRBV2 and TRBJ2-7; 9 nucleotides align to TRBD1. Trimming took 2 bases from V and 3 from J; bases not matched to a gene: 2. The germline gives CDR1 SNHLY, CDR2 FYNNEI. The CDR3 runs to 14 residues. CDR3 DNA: TGTGCCAGCAGTGAATGGGACAGGGACTACGAGCAGTACTTC. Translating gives CASSEWDRDYEQYF.

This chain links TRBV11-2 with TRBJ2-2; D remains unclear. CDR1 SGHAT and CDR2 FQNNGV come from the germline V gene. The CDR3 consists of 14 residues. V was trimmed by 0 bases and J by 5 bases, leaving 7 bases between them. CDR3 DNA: TGTGCCAGCAGCTTAGAATCGGGTACCGGGGAGCTGTTTTTT. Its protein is CASSLESGTGELFF.

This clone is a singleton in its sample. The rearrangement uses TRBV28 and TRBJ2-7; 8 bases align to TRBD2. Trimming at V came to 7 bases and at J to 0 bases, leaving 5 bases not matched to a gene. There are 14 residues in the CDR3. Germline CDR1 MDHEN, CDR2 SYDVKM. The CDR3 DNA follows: TGTGCCAGCAATACGGGAGGGAGCTCCTACGAGCAGTACTTC. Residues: CASNTGGSSYEQYF. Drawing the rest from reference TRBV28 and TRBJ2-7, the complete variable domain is DVKVTQSSRYLVKRTGEKVFLECVQDMDHENMFWYRQDPGLGLRLIYFSYDVKMKEKGDIPEGYSVSREKKERFSLILESASTNQTSMYLCASNTGGSSYEQYFGPGTRLTVT.

The DNA of the CDR3 is TGCAGCGTTGAAGATGGGGGACTAGCGGGATACAATGAGCAGTTCTTC. Translated: CSVEDGGLAGYNEQFF. The genes are TRBV29-1 and TRBJ2-1; 13 bases agree with TRBD2. Trimming cost V 0 bases and J 4 bases; bases outside gene matches: 3. This CDR3 region has 16 residues. Germline CDR1 reads SQVTM; CDR2 reads ANQGSEA.

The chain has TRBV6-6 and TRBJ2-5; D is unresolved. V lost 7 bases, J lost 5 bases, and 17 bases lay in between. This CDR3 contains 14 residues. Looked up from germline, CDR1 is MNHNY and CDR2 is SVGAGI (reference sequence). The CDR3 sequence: CASTSADFGETQYF. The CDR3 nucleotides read TGTGCCAGCACCTCGGCCGACTTTGGGGAGACCCAGTACTTC.

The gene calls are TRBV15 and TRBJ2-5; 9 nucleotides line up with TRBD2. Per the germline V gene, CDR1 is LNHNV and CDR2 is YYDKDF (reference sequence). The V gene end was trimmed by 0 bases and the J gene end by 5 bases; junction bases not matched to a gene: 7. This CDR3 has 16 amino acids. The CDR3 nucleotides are TGTGCCACCAGCAGAGAGGGTAGCGGGAGTGGGGAGACCCAGTACTTC. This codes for CATSREGSGSGETQYF.

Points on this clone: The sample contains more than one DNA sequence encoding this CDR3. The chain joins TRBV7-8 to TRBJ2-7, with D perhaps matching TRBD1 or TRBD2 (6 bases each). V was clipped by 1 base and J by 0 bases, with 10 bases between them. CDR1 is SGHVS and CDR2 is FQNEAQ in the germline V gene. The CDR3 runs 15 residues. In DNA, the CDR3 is TGTGCCAGCAGCTTAGTAGGGGGGCACTCCTACGAGCAGTACTTC. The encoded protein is CASSLVGGHSYEQYF. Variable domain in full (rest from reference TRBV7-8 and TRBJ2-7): GAGVSQSPRYKVAKRGQDVALRCDPISGHVSLFWYQQALGQGPEFLTYFQNEAQLDKSGLPSDRFFAERPEGSVSTLKIQRTQQEDSAVYLCASSLVGGHSYEQYFGPGTRLTVT.

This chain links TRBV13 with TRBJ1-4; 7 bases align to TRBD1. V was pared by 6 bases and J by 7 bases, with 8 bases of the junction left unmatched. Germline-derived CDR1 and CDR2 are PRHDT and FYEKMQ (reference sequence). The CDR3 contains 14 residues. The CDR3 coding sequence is TGTGCCAGCAGTCCCGGGACAGTCGGTGAAAAACTGTTTTTT. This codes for CASSPGTVGEKLFF.

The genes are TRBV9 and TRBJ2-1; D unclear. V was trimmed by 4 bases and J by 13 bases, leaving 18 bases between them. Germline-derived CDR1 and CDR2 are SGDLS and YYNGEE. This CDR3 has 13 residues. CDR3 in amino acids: CASSPLGRLIQFF. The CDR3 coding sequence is TGTGCCAGCAGCCCCTTAGGCAGATTGATTCAGTTCTTC.

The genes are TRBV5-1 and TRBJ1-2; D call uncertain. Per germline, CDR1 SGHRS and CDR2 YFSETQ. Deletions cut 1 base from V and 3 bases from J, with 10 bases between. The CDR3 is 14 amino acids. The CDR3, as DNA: TGCGCCAGCAGCTTGTCTCAGAACCACTATGGCTACACCTTC. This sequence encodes CASSLSQNHYGYTF. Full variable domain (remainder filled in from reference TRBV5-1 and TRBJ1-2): KAGVTQTPRYLIKTRGQQVTLSCSPISGHRSVSWYQQTPGQGLQFLFEYFSETQRNKGNFPGRFSGRQFSNSRSEMNVSTLELGDSALYLCASSLSQNHYGYTFGSGTRLTVV.